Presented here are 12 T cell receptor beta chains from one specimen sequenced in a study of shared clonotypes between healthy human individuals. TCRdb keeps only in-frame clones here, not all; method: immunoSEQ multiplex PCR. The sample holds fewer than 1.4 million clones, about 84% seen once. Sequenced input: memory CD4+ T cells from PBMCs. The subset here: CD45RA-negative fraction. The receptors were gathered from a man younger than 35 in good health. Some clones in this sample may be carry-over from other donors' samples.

The CDR3 region has the DNA TGTGCCAGCAGTTTAGGCGAGACCGCTAATGATGGGCAGTTCTTC. It encodes CASSLGETANDGQFF. J is TRBJ2-1 and V is TRBV27; D is unclear. Trimming shortened V by 2 bases and J by 12 bases, and 20 bases separated the two germline ends. The CDR3 runs to 15 residues. Germline V CDR1 and CDR2: MNHEY, SMNVEV (reference sequence).

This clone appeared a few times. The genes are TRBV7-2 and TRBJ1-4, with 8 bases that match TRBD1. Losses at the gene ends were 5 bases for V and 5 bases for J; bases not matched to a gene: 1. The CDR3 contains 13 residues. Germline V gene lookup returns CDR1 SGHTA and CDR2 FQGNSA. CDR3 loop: CASSAGGNEKLFF. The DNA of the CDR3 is TGTGCCAGCAGCGCAGGGGGCAATGAAAAACTGTTTTTT.

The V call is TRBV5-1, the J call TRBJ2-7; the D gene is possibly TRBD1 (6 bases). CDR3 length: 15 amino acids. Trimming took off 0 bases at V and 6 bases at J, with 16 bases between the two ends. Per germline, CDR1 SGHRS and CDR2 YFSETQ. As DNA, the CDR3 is TGCGCCAGCAGCTTGGGGGCAGGGGCAATCGGCGAGCAGTACTTC. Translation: CASSLGAGAIGEQYF. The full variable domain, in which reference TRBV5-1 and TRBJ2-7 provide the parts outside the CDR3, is KAGVTQTPRYLIKTRGQQVTLSCSPISGHRSVSWYQQTPGQGLQFLFEYFSETQRNKGNFPGRFSGRQFSNSRSEMNVSTLELGDSALYLCASSLGAGAIGEQYFGPGTRLTVT.

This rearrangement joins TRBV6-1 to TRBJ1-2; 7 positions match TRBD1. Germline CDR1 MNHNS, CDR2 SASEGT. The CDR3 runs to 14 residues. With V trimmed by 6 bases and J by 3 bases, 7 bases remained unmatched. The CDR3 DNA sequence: TGTGCCAGCAGACTTAACAGGGGTTACTATGGCTACACCTTC. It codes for CASRLNRGYYGYTF.

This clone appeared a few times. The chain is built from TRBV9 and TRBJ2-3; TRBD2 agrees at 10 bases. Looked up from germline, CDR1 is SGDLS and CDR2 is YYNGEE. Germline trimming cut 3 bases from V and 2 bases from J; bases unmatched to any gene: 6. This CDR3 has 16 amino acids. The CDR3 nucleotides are TGTGCCAGCAGCGCCCGGACTAGCGGCCACACAGATACGCAGTATTTT. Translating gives CASSARTSGHTDTQYF.

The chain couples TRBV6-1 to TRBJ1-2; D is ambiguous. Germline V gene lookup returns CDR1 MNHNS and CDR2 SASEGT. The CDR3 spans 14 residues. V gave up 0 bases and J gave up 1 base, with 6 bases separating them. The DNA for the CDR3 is TGTGCCAGCAGTGAAGCGGATTATAACTATGGCTACACCTTC. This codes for CASSEADYNYGYTF.

The CDR3 region has the DNA TGTGCCAGCAGTGGGAGAGGGAGAGCGGGAGTTGGGGATACGCAGTATTTT. It translates to CASSGRGRAGVGDTQYF. This chain joins TRBV6-1 and TRBJ2-3; 8 nucleotides agree with TRBD2. The germline CDR1 and CDR2 sequences are MNHNS and SASEGT. The CDR3 contains 17 residues. The junction had 15 bases not matched to a gene; V was cut back by 4 bases and J by 6 bases.

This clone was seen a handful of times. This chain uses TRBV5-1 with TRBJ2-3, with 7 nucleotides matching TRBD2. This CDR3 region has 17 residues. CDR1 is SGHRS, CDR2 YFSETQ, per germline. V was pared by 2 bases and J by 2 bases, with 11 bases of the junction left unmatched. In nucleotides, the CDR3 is TGCGCCAGCAGCTTTGGGGCTAGCGGAGCCCTCACAGATACGCAGTATTTT. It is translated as CASSFGASGALTDTQYF.

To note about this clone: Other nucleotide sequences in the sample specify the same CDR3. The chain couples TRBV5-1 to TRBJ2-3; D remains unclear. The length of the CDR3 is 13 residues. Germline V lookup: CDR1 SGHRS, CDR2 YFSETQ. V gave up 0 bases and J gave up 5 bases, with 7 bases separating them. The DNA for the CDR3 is TGCGCCAGCAGCTTGGTCCCCGGAGATACGCAGTATTTT. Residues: CASSLVPGDTQYF.

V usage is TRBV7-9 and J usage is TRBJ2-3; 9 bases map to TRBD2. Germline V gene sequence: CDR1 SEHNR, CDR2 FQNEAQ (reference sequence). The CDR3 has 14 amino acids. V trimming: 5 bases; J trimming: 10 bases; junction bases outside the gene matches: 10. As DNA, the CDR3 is TGTGCCAGCAGCCTAGGGACTAGCCCGATCGCGCAGTATTTT. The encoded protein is CASSLGTSPIAQYF.

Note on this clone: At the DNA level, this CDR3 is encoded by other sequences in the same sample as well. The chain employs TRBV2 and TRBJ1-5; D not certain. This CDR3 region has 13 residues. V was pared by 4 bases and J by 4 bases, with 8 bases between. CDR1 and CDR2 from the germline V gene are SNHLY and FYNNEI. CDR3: CASSGAGNQPQHF. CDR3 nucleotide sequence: TGTGCCAGCAGTGGGGCTGGAAATCAGCCCCAGCATTTT.

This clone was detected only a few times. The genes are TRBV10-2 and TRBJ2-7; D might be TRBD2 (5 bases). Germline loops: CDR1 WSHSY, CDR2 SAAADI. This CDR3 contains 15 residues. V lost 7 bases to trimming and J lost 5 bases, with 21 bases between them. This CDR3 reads CASKLDYPSEHEQYF. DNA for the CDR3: TGCGCCAGCAAGCTCGACTATCCCTCTGAACACGAGCAGTACTTC.